This T cell receptor (beta chain) was captured in a study of long-term antiretroviral therapy in people with HIV (dated by TCRdb to 2022 to 2024). Describing the broader study: The earliest samples were collected roughly a decade before the 2015 WHO recommendation for immediate ART, at a time when ART was usually postponed until CD4 counts fell. From 30 adults with confirmed HIV infection, the cohort provided some 200 cryopreserved PBMC samples, gathered serially across a mean of about six years (range 1-12). No cross-contamination during QIAcube processing was shown when test extractions of a monoclonal T-cell line were performed alongside fewer than 40 polyclonal samples. Eleven of the 30 participants with HIV were female. This retrospective serial study examined whether starting ART and sustained HIV suppression were associated with changes in the composition and diversity of the TRB repertoire in peripheral blood.

Inclusion was restricted to participants for whom at least one PBMC sample before ART initiation and at least two post-ART samples were available. Treatment was received in the United States of America by all participants with HIV. Before DNA extraction, cryopreserved samples of about 0.9-10 million PBMC were thawed and then washed. At the time of the earliest PBMC sample for each participant with HIV, ages ranged from about 20 to 54 years. PBMC samples were contributed by each participant from 1-4 timepoints before ART initiation and 2-8 timepoints after ART initiation, with a median of 7 samples. Serial HIV viral load, CD4+ T-cell count, ART history and demographic data were obtained for every participant. Using a Qiagen kit on a QIAcube, genomic DNA was extracted from unsorted PBMC, with samples processed in batches of 12. The immunoSEQ hsTCRB v3.0 assay was used at survey level resolution to sequence the TRB variable region. A depth of about 40,000-50,000 T-cell genomes per sample was targeted for TRB sequencing. An Illumina MiSeq with a v3 150-cycle kit was used to sequence the pooled TRB libraries. On the authors' methods: Analysis of repertoires was carried out in R inside a reproducible Nextflow workflow spanning QC, data transformation and analysis. LymphoSeq2, an R package for AIRR-Seq data exploration, was used to implement custom analyses. A few samples yielding fewer than 5000 total TRB sequences were excluded, leaving approximately 190 analyzed HIV repertoires. Among the 180 to 200 retained HIV repertoires, some 59 were collected before ART initiation and around 130 after ART initiation. Each repertoire was downsampled to 5000 TRB nucleotide sequences, and summary statistics were averaged across 100 downsampling iterations. Only TRB sequences with CDR3 regions of at least seven amino acids were retained for analysis. Diversity was measured with a Shannon entropy-derived clonality score and the Gini coefficient. In repertoire networks, the top 5000 CDR3 amino acid sequences were linked whenever an edit distance of one separated two sequences. Antigen specificity groups and MHC restriction were predicted for TRB CDR3 amino acid sequences with GLIPH2. To flag known CMV, EBV, HIV or tissue antigen associations, CDR3 amino acid sequences were matched against VDJdb and McPAS-TCR. Pre-ART, post-ART and control groups were compared with Wilcoxon signed-rank tests and Holm-Bonferroni correction. TCRdb holds this immuneACCESS table with in-frame rearrangements only. Some clones are missing; in checked studies, unresolved V genes explain under half, and the rest has no known cause. The V and J calls and clone size were taken over from that table, and D and trimming were inferred from the DNA. Counted in this sample were 30,000 to 40,000 clones; 90% to 95% of them appeared once. The top ten clones comprise less than 4% of the sample.

Points on this clone: What antigen it recognizes has not been identified. It has no much larger one-base neighbor in the sample; base qualities were not kept.

Overall study results and their limits: Because pre-ART samples had limited cell numbers, unsorted PBMC were profiled rather than sorted CD4+ and CD8+ T cells. The samples span the years 2004 to 2017, and the ART regimens used at that time may not be as effective as current regimens. Limited PBMC availability meant only the TCR beta chain was sequenced, without alpha chain pairing. A significant increase in TRB diversity was found to be associated with ART initiation, although TRB diversity was observed to remain significantly below that of transplant donor controls even after long-term ART. Expanded TRB clones identified before ART initiation dominated the repertoire across all time points, though the dominance fluctuated and decreased in many PLHIV after ART. Inferences about post-ART repertoire changes are limited because no data were available on ART adherence, viral resistance or therapy changes. CDR3 length ranges in HIV repertoires were narrower than in controls, and network structure suggested an antigen-experienced repertoire with only a slight naive shift after ART.

Inclusive of the bounding cysteine and phenylalanine, the CDR3 is 17 residues long. Only the CDR3 DNA is retained, 51 bases long and in frame from the first base. As encoded in the germline V gene, CDR1 is SGHTA while CDR2 is FQGNSA. The germline V and J ends show losses of 2 bases and 6 bases respectively, and no gene match explains 5 bases of the junction. This material consisted of unsorted PBMCs, taken around 5 years after starting antiretroviral therapy. The V and J segments used are TRBV7-2 and TRBJ2-1; TRBD2 lines up with 15 middle nucleotides. This TCR came from a woman aged 45-60 years with HIV. This receptor carries the CDR3 CASSLMGLAGGFNEQFF. The sequenced DNA is TGTGCCAGCAGCTTAATGGGACTAGCGGGGGGTTTCAATGAGCAGTTCTTC.